Listed here are 7 T cell receptor beta chains from one sample, sequenced in a study of shared clonotypes between healthy human individuals. Generated by immunoSEQ multiplex PCR, the TCRdb table keeps only in-frame clones and is missing some. The sample gives more than 1.2 million clones, around 98.5% of which show up once; over 0.3% is in the top ten. Input material: naive CD4+ T cells sorted from blood. Noted subset: CD45RA+ positively selected. The source is a man aged 30 to 45 in good health.

This rearrangement joins TRBV18 to TRBJ2-7, with D maybe TRBD1 (5 bases). V gave up 5 bases and J gave up 2 bases, with 10 bases separating them. CDR1 and CDR2 from the germline V gene are KGHSH and LQKENI. There are 13 residues in the CDR3. The CDR3 sequence is CASSLGVAYEQYF. Written as DNA, the CDR3 is TGTGCCAGCTCATTAGGGGTTGCCTACGAGCAGTACTTC.

The chain couples TRBV28 to TRBJ2-7, with D hard to call. V lost 11 bases and J 1 base, leaving 12 bases between the germline ends. Germline CDR1 MDHEN, CDR2 SYDVKM. The CDR3 loop spans 12 amino acids. CDR3 sequence: CAGEDPSYEQYF. CDR3 DNA sequence: TGTGCCGGCGAGGATCCATCCTACGAGCAGTACTTC.

The rearrangement uses TRBV9 and TRBJ2-5; 10 bases match TRBD2. The V segment lost 3 bases and the J segment 5 bases; nucleotides outside the gene matches: 16. Germline V gene sequence: CDR1 SGDLS, CDR2 YYNGEE. The CDR3 length is 18 residues. The CDR3 region is CASSGSPSSGREMETQYF. Here the CDR3 DNA reads TGTGCCAGCAGCGGGTCACCTTCTAGCGGGAGAGAGATGGAGACCCAGTACTTC. Full variable domain (outside the CDR3, taken from reference TRBV9 and TRBJ2-5): DSGVTQTPKHLITATGQRVTLRCSPRSGDLSVYWYQQSLDQGLQFLIQYYNGEERAKGNILERFSAQQFPDLHSELNLSSLELGDSALYFCASSGSPSSGREMETQYFGPGTRLLVL.

Worth noting for this clone: The sample carries other DNA sequences with the same CDR3. The chain has TRBV5-1 and TRBJ2-7; D is undetermined. The CDR3 is 14 amino acids. Trimming stripped 0 bases from V and 2 bases from J, with 9 bases between. Germline lookup yields CDR1 SGHRS and CDR2 YFSETQ. The CDR3 is CASSLGAGPYEQYF. The CDR3 DNA is TGCGCCAGCAGCTTGGGGGCCGGGCCCTACGAGCAGTACTTC.

The rearrangement uses TRBV28 and TRBJ2-3, with 8 bases identical to TRBD1. This CDR3 has 15 amino acids. The germline CDR1 and CDR2 sequences are MDHEN and SYDVKM. The trim removed 6 bases at V and 2 bases at J, leaving 7 bases unmatched. The CDR3 DNA is TGTGCCAGCAGCTCCGGGACAGGAAACACAGATACGCAGTATTTT. Translated, it gives CASSSGTGNTDTQYF.

The chain joins TRBV27 to TRBJ2-3; 9 nucleotides match TRBD1. CDR3 length: 15 residues. Germline-derived CDR1 and CDR2 are MNHEY and SMNVEV (reference sequence). V gave up 3 bases and J gave up 6 bases; unmatched junction bases: 7. CDR3 nucleotide sequence: TGTGCCAGCAGTTTCTTGACAGGGGGAGCGGATACGCAGTATTTT. Translating it yields CASSFLTGGADTQYF.

V is TRBV27 and J is TRBJ2-6, with 10 bases fitting TRBD1. This CDR3 spans 16 amino acids. Trimming at V came to 5 bases and at J to 4 bases, leaving 5 bases not matched to a gene. Germline lookup yields CDR1 MNHEY and CDR2 SMNVEV (reference sequence). The chain's CDR3 is CASSQGTGVGANVLTF. CDR3 in DNA: TGTGCCAGCAGTCAAGGGACAGGGGTAGGGGCCAACGTCCTGACTTTC.